This TCR beta chain comes out of a study of metastatic and nonmetastatic thyroid tumors. On the study more broadly: Thyroid patients, malignant and benign, had repertoires compared across blood and tumor or nodule tissue.

Whole-study findings and limits: TCR beta diversity was reportedly significantly higher in malignant thyroid tumors than benign nodules, in blood and tumor.

Germline V CDR1 and CDR2: SGHNT, YENEEA. CDR3 length: 14 residues. Trimming cost V 3 bases and J 4 bases, with 10 bases left between them. This clone occurred many times. Its antigen remains unknown. Study processing details: Clinicopathological groups supplied CDR3 differences that were used to build a distant-metastasis classifier for papillary thyroid cancer. TCRdb re-called the PCR reads via MiXCR. The V and J calls follow TCRdb's processing rather than the paper's. The sample has about 40,000 clones, about 10% seen once. No patient received treatment before thyroid surgery. Sequenced input: blood. This clonotype was obtained from a female donor with papillary thyroid cancer or a benign thyroid nodule (not recorded which). Some clones in this sample may be carry-over from other donors' samples. The chain joins TRBV11-3 to TRBJ1-3; D unclear. In DNA form, the CDR3 reads TGTGCCAGCAGCTTCCCCAGGTGGGGAAACACCATATATTTT. It is translated as CASSFPRWGNTIYF.